These 14 T cell receptor beta chains originate from one sample sequenced in a study of cytomegalovirus exposure and HLA in healthy donors (dated by TCRdb to the late 2010s). Library creation used the immunoSEQ multiplex PCR assay. A mixture of 60 forward primers for TCR Vbeta segments and 13 reverse primers for TCR Jbeta segments was used in the multiplex PCR. TCRdb's version of the immuneACCESS table is confined to in-frame rearrangements and falls short of the full clone set. An unresolved V gene accounts for under half of the shortfall where checked; the remainder is of unknown origin. The sample yields around 100,000 clones; around 80% were counted once. The ten largest clonotypes hold under 4.5% of the sample. Sequencing was carried out using PBMCs. These receptors originate from a woman between 45 and 65 years old in good health and CMV-seropositive.

The sample holds one count of this clone. This chain links TRBV7-9 with TRBJ2-3; D gene unclear. The CDR3 extends over 12 amino acids. V was clipped by 4 bases and J by 1 base, with 3 bases between them. Germline V gene lookup returns CDR1 SEHNR and CDR2 FQNEAQ (reference sequence). The CDR3 spells CASSSGTDTQYF. The CDR3 DNA reads as TGTGCCAGCAGCTCGGGCACAGATACGCAGTATTTT.

The rearrangement links TRBV19 to TRBJ2-7, with 12 bases that match TRBD2. V trimming: 5 bases; J trimming: 0 bases; junction bases outside the gene matches: 8. The CDR3 runs to 17 residues. Germline CDR1 reads LNHDA; CDR2 reads SQIVND (reference sequence). CDR3 amino acids: CASSPGLAGAISYEQYF. The CDR3 DNA sequence: TGTGCCAGTAGTCCGGGACTAGCGGGCGCTATCTCCTACGAGCAGTACTTC.

Worth noting for this clone: The same CDR3 can be traced to other DNA sequences in this sample. The V and J genes are TRBV30 and TRBJ1-2, with a tentative D call TRBD1 (5 bases). V lost 0 bases and J 3 bases, leaving 8 bases between the germline ends. This CDR3 region has 13 residues. Germline CDR1 and CDR2: GTSNPN and SVGIG (reference sequence). CDR3 DNA: TGTGCCTGGAGTGTACCGGGGGACTATGGCTACACCTTC. It codes for CAWSVPGDYGYTF.

As regards this clone: The junction departs from germline at one end; a sequencing error may be responsible. The rearrangement joins TRBV6-5 to TRBJ2-4; no clear D gene. The CDR3 runs 11 residues. Per germline, CDR1 MNHEY and CDR2 SVGAGI. The CDR3 DNA is TGTGCCAGCAGTGAAGACGCGTGGGCCCGATTC. Translating it yields CASSEDAWARF.

V is TRBV2 and J is TRBJ2-2; D unclear. The V gene's germline CDR1 is SNHLY and CDR2 FYNNEI. The CDR3 has 13 amino acids. V was pared by 4 bases and J by 2 bases, with 5 bases between. CDR3 coding DNA: TGTGCCAGCAGTGGGCATAACACCGGGGAGCTGTTTTTT. As protein: CASSGHNTGELFF.

On this clone: At the DNA level, this CDR3 is encoded by other sequences in the same sample as well. The chain uses TRBV5-4 and TRBJ2-1; 14 positions agree with TRBD2. Trimming cost V 4 bases and J 4 bases; bases outside gene matches: 4. This CDR3 is built from 16 residues. Germline lookup yields CDR1 SGHNT and CDR2 YYREEE (reference sequence). CDR3 residues: CASSQGLAGAYNEQFF. In DNA form, the CDR3 reads TGTGCCAGCAGCCAGGGACTAGCGGGAGCGTACAATGAGCAGTTCTTC. The full variable domain, with the rest looked up from reference TRBV5-4 and TRBJ2-1, is ETGVTQSPTHLIKTRGQQVTLRCSSQSGHNTVSWYQQALGQGPQFIFQYYREEENGRGNFPPRFSGLQFPNYSSELNVNALELDDSALYLCASSQGLAGAYNEQFFGPGTRLTVL.

The chain links TRBV7-9 to TRBJ2-1; no reliable D call. The CDR3 covers 12 residues. Between the trimmed V and J ends, which lost 7 bases and 4 bases, there was a span of 8 bases. Per germline, CDR1 SEHNR and CDR2 FQNEAQ (reference sequence). This chain's CDR3 is CASIGEYNEQFF. CDR3 coding DNA: TGTGCCAGCATCGGAGAATACAATGAGCAGTTCTTC.

This clone came up once. This chain joins TRBV4-1 and TRBJ2-1; 7 bases line up with TRBD2. The CDR3 extends over 13 amino acids. The trim removed 0 bases at V and 14 bases at J, leaving 7 bases unmatched. CDR1 is MGHRA, CDR2 YSYEKL, per germline. CDR3 sequence reads: CASSQDRGLEEFF. The CDR3 DNA reads TGCGCCAGCAGCCAAGACAGAGGACTAGAGGAGTTCTTC.

V is TRBV30 and J is TRBJ1-6, with 7 bases identical to TRBD1. The CDR3 is made up of 13 amino acids. The ends lost 5 bases at V and 7 bases at J; junction bases unmatched: 5. Germline CDR1 reads GTSNPN; CDR2 reads SVGIG (reference sequence). The CDR3 protein is CAWGRTGNSPLHF. The CDR3 DNA follows: TGTGCCTGGGGCCGGACAGGAAATTCACCCCTCCACTTT. The complete variable domain, with remaining parts taken from reference TRBV30 and TRBJ1-6, reads SQTIHQWPATLVQPVGSPLSLECTVEGTSNPNLYWYRQAAGRGLQLLFYSVGIGQISSEVPQNLSASRPQDRQFILSSKKLLLSDSGFYLCAWGRTGNSPLHFGNGTRLTVT.

The rearrangement joins TRBV18 to TRBJ1-4; the match to TRBD1 covers 8 bases. Germline CDR1 is KGHSH and CDR2 is LQKENI. The V gene end was trimmed by 3 bases and the J gene end by 7 bases; junction bases not matched to a gene: 7. This CDR3 spans 15 amino acids. CDR3 amino acids: CASSPGTGRGEKLFF. CDR3 DNA: TGTGCCAGCTCACCCGGGACAGGCAGAGGTGAAAAACTGTTTTTT.

CDR3 sequence: CASSIWGDGYNEQFF. The CDR3 DNA sequence: TGTGCCAGTAGTATTTGGGGGGACGGCTACAATGAGCAGTTCTTC. The chain has TRBV19 and TRBJ2-1; D may be TRBD2 (6 bases). With 3 bases removed from V and 3 bases from J, the gap between germline ends came to 12 bases. The CDR3 is 15 residues long. CDR1 LNHDA and CDR2 SQIVND come from the germline V gene (reference sequence).

This chain links TRBV29-1 with TRBJ1-2, with D possibly matching TRBD1 (5 bases). Trimming pared 0 bases from V and 8 bases from J, leaving 22 bases between. From germline, CDR1 is SQVTM and CDR2 ANQGSEA. CDR3 length equals 16 residues. CDR3 amino acids: CSVEDQGWYSIGGYTF. DNA of the CDR3: TGCAGCGTTGAAGATCAGGGTTGGTATTCGATTGGGGGCTACACCTTC.

This clone appeared a few times. The junction differs from germline at one of its ends, possibly a read error. The chain uses TRBV11-2 and TRBJ2-2; D perhaps matches TRBD2 (6 bases). The germline V gene encodes CDR1 SGHAT and CDR2 FQNNGV. The CDR3 totals 20 residues. CDR3 DNA sequence: TGTGCCAGCAGCATAGAAGTTCCTGCCGGAGGGGCCGCGAACACCGGGGAGCTGTTTTTT. Protein product: CASSIEVPAGGAANTGELFF.

In its sample, this clone was seen a few times. The chain couples TRBV5-1 to TRBJ2-7; tentative D call: TRBD2 (6 bases). Germline V gene lookup returns CDR1 SGHRS and CDR2 YFSETQ. There are 12 residues in the CDR3. V was cut by 2 bases and J by 6 bases, with 9 bases left in between. The CDR3 spells CASSFGTPEQYF. The CDR3 region has the DNA TGCGCCAGCAGCTTCGGGACTCCCGAGCAGTACTTC.